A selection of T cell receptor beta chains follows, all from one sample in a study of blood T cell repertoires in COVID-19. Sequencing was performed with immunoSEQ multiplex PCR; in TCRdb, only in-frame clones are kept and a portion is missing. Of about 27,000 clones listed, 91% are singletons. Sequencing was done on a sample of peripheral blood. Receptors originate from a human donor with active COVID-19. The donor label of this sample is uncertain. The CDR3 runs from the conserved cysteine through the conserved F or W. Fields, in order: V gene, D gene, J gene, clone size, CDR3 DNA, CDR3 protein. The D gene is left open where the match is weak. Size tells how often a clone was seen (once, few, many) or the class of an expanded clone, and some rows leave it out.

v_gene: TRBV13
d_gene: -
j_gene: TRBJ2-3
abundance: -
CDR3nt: TGTGCCAGCCTAAAAGGGGGTCCGGGGTCCACAGATACGCAGTATTTT
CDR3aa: CASLKGGPGSTDTQYF

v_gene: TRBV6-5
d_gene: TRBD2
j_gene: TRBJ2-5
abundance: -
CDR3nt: TGTGCCACTTGGCGGGGGGGCGGAGAGACCCAGTACTTC
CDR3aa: CATWRGGGETQYF

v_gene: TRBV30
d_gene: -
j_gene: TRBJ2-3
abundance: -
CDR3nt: TGTGCCTGGAGTGTACAAGGGGGGACTATTCCGACAGATACGCAGTATTTT
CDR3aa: CAWSVQGGTIPTDTQYF

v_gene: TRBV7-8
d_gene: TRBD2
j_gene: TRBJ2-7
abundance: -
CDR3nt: TGTGCCAGCAGCTCCATGGCGGGGGGCGCGTCCTACGAGCAGTACTTC
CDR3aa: CASSSMAGGASYEQYF

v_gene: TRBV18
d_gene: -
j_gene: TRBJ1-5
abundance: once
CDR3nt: TGTGCCAGCTCACTCCTAGGGGCTCGTCAGATCAATCAGCCCCAGCATTTT
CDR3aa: CASSLLGARQINQPQHF

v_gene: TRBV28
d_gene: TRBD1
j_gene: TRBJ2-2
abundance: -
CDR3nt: TGTGCCAGCAGTCCTTACAGGGGTATCGGGGAGCTGTTTTTT
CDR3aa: CASSPYRGIGELFF

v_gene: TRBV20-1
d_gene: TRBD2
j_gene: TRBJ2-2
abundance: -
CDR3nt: TGCAGTGCTAGTGGACTAGCGTGGAACACCGGGGAGCTGTTTTTT
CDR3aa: CSASGLAWNTGELFF

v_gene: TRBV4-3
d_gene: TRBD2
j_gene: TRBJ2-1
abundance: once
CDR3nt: TGCGCCAGCAGCCTGGTCGGGGGGGCCGGAGGCAATGAGCAGTTCTTC
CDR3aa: CASSLVGGAGGNEQFF

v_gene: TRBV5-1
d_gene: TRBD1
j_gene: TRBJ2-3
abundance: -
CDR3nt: TGCGCCAGCAGCGGGCAGGGGGCCCCCACCACAGATACGCAGTATTTT
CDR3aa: CASSGQGAPTTDTQYF

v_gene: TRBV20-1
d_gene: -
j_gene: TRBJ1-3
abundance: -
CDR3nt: TGCAGTGCTAGTAGAGGGACTGGAAACACCATATATTTT
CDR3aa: CSASRGTGNTIYF

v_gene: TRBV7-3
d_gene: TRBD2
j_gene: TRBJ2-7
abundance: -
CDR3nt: TGTGCCAGCAGCCAATCCGGGACTAGCGGGAGCTACGAGCAGTACTTC
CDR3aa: CASSQSGTSGSYEQYF

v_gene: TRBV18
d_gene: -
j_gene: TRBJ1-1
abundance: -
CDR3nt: TGTGCCAGCTCACCGGCCTCCTCGAACACTGAAGCTTTCTTT
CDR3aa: CASSPASSNTEAFF

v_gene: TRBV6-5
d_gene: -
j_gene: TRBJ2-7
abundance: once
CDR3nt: TGTGCCAGCACCGCTAGCGCCTCCTACGAGCAGTACTTC
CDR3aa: CASTASASYEQYF

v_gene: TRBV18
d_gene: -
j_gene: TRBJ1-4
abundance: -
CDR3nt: TGTGCCAGCTCACCAAATCAGGAAAAACTGTTTTTT
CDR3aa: CASSPNQEKLFF

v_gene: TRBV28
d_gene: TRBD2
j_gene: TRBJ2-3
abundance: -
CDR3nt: TGTGCCAGCAGTATCGGGAGGGCCAAAGATACGCAGTATTTT
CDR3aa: CASSIGRAKDTQYF

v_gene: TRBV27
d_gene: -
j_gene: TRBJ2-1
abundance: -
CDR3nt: TGTGCCAGCATCCACTCCATGGGAGGGGGCAATGAGCAGTTCTTC
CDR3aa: CASIHSMGGGNEQFF

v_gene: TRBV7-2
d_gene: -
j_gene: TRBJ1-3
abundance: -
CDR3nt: TGTGCCAGCAGCTTAACTAGGGTCCTTGGAAACACCATATATTTT
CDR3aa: CASSLTRVLGNTIYF

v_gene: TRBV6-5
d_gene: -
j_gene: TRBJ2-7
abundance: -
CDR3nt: TGTGCCAGCAGTTCGCCAGGATGGCGGGCCTCCTACGAGCAGTACTTC
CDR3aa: CASSSPGWRASYEQYF

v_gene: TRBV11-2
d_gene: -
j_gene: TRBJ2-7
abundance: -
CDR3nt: TGTGCCAGCAGCTTAGGGGATGCCCGGGAATACGAGCAGTACTTC
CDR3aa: CASSLGDAREYEQYF

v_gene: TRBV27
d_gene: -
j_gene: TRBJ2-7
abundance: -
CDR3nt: TGTGCCAGCAGTTTATCGGGGGGTGTTTTCGAGCAGTACTTC
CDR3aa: CASSLSGGVFEQYF

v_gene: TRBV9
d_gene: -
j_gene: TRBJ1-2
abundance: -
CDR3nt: TGTGCCAGCAGCAGAGGGCAGGCTAACTATGGCTACACCTTC
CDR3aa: CASSRGQANYGYTF

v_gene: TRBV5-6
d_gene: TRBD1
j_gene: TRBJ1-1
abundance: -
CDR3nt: TGTGCCAGCAGCTCCCCGACAGGGACCACGACTGAAGCTTTCTTT
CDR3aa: CASSSPTGTTTEAFF

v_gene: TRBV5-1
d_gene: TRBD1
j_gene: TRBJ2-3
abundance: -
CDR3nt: TGCGCCAGCAGCCTAACGACAGGGAGTGGAACAGATACGCAGTATTTT
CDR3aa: CASSLTTGSGTDTQYF

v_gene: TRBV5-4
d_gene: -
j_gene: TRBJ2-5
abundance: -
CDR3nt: TGTGCCAGCAGCTTGGAACTATTTGCTGAGACCCAGTACTTC
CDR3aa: CASSLELFAETQYF

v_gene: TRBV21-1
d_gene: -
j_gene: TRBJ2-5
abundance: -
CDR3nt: TGTGCCAGCAGCAAATCGACGGGGGGCTCAGAGACCCAGTACTTC
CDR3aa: CASSKSTGGSETQYF

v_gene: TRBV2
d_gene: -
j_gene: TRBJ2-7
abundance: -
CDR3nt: TGTGCCAGCTTGATCAGGGGCGAGCAGTACTTC
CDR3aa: CASLIRGEQYF

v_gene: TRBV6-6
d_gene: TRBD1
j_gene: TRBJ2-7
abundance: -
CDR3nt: TGTGCCAGCTCCTTTGGACAGGGGAGCCACGAGCAGTACTTC
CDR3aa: CASSFGQGSHEQYF

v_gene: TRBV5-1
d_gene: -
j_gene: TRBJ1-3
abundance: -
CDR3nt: TGCGCCAGCAGCTTGGAATTCATTGGAAACACCATATATTTT
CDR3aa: CASSLEFIGNTIYF

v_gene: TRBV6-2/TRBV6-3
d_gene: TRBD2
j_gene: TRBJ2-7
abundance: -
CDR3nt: TGTGCCAGCAGTCTTAGCGGGGGGTTTCCCTACGAGCAGTACTTC
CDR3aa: CASSLSGGFPYEQYF

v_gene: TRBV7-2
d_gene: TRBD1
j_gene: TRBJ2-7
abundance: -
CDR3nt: TGTGCCAGCAGCTTAGCCTCGGGGGGACAGGGAGGCGCGTACTTC
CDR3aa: CASSLASGGQGGAYF

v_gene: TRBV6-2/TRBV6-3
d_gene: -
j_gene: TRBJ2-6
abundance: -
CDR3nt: TGTGCCAGCAGTTACTCGATAGACTCTGGGGCCAACGTCCTGACTTTC
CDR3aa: CASSYSIDSGANVLTF

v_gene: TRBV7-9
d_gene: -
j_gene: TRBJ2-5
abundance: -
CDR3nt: TGTGCCAGCAGCCGCGGGCCGCTGGAGACCCAGTACTTC
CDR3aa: CASSRGPLETQYF

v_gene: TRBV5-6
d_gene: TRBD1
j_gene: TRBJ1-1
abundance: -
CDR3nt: TGTGCCAGCAGACAGGGGGCACTAATGAACACTGAAGCTTTCTTT
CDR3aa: CASRQGALMNTEAFF

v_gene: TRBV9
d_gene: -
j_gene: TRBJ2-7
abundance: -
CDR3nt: TGTGCCAGCAGCGTAACACCGAGGGAGGAGCAGTACTTC
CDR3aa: CASSVTPREEQYF

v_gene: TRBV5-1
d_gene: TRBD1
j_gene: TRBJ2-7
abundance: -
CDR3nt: TGCGCCAGCAGCTTGATTGCCGGGACAGGGTCCTACGAGCAGTACTTC
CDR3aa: CASSLIAGTGSYEQYF

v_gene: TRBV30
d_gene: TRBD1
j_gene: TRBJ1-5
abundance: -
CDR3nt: TGTGCCTGGAGTGTAGGGGGCCCTAGCAATCAGCCCCAGCATTTT
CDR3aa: CAWSVGGPSNQPQHF

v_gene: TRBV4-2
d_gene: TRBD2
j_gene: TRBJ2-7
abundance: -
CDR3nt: TGTGCCAGCAGCCAAGAGGCTAGCGGTCTTTCCTACGAGCAGTACTTC
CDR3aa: CASSQEASGLSYEQYF

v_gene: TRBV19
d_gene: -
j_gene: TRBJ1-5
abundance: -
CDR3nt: TGTGCCAGTAGTATGGGGACAAGTCTCCTCAATCAGCCCCAGCATTTT
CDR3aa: CASSMGTSLLNQPQHF

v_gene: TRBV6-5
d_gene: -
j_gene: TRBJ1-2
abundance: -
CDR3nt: TGTGCCAGCAGTTACGACGGTGCAGGGTATAATGGCTACACCTTC
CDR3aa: CASSYDGAGYNGYTF

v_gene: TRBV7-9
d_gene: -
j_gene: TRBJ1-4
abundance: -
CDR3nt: TGTGCCAGCGTCCGGGACAACGAAGGTGAACTGTTTTTT
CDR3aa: CASVRDNEGELFF

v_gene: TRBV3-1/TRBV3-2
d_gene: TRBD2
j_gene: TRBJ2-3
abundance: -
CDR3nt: TGTGCCAGCGGGGTAGCGGGAGAGGGTACGCAGTATTTT
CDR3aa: CASGVAGEGTQYF

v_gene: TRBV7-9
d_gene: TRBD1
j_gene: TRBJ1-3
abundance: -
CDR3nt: TGTGCCAGCAGCTTATACTCCGGACAGGGTGGAAACACCATATATTTT
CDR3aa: CASSLYSGQGGNTIYF

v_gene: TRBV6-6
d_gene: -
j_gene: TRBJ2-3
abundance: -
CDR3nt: TGTGCCAGCACCATAGGGGCAGTTGGAGATACGCAGTATTTT
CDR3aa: CASTIGAVGDTQYF

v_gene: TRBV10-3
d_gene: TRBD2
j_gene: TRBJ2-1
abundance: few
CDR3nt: TGTGCCATCAGTGTAGCTAGCGGGACGGGGGAGCAGTTCTTC
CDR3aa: CAISVASGTGEQFF

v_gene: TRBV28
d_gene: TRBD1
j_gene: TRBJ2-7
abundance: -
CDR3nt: TGTGCCAGCTTTAAGGGGCAGGGGGTAAGCTACGAGCAGTACTTC
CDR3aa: CASFKGQGVSYEQYF

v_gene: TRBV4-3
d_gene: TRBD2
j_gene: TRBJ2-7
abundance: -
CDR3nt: TGCGCCAGCAGCCAAGATCCAGCGGGAGGGCTCTACGAGCAGTACTTC
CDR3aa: CASSQDPAGGLYEQYF

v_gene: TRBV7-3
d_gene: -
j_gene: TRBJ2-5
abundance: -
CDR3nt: TGTGCCCCCCATAGCGGCCAAGAGACCCAGTACTTC
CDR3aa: CAPHSGQETQYF

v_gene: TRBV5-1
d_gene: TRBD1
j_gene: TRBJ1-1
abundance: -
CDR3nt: TGCGCCAGCAGGCTGTCCGGGACAGGGGCCAGGGCTGAAGCTTTCTTT
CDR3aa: CASRLSGTGARAEAFF

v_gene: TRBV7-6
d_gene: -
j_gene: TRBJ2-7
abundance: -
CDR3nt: TGTGCCAGCAGCCCGGGTTCTTGGCAGGGGAGCTCCTACGAGCAGTACTTC
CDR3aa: CASSPGSWQGSSYEQYF

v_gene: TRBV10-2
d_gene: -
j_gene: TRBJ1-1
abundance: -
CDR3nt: TGCGCCAGCAGTGACTTACCGGGACACGGTAACACTGAAGCTTTCTTT
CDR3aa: CASSDLPGHGNTEAFF

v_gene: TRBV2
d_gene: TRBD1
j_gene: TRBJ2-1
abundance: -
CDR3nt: TGTGCCAGCAGTCCCGACAGGGACCACACGAATGAGCAGTTCTTC
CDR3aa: CASSPDRDHTNEQFF

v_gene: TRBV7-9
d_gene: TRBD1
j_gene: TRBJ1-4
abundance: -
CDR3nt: TGTGCCAGCAGCTTAGATTGGGGACAGGGGTCAACTAATGAAAAACTGTTTTTT
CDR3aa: CASSLDWGQGSTNEKLFF

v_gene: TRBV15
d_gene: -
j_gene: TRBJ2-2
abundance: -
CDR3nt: TGTGCCACCAGCAGCAACCAGGTCAACACCGGGGAGCTGTTTTTT
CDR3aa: CATSSNQVNTGELFF

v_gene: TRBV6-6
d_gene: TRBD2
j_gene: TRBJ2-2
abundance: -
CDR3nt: TGTGCCAGCAGCGGTAGCGGGTTGAACACCGGGGAGCTGTTTTTT
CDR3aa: CASSGSGLNTGELFF